This paragraph reports one T cell receptor (beta chain). As yet, its antigen is unknown. The data originate from a study of CD8 T cells in ankylosing spondylitis. TCRdb ran MiXCR on the 5' RACE reads and lists one entry per CDR3 protein. The sample lists around 770,000 distinct CDR3 sequences; 15% to 20% were seen once. Study-wide points: Disease-linked clones bore a CD8+ phenotype, appearing relatively rarely in peripheral blood. In the blood and synovial fluid of reactive arthritis, some motif variants had been previously reported. Within ankylosing spondylitis blood, a TCR beta motif made up of under 10 highly homologous variants appeared to be characteristic. Reportedly, significant enrichment of disease-linked clones occurred in matched ankylosing spondylitis synovial fluid.

Germline assignment: CDR1 LGHDT and CDR2 YNNKEL (reference sequence). The V gene lost 2 bases and the J gene lost 1 base, with 15 bases spanning the gap. The CDR3 sequence is 16 residues long. J is TRBJ2-7 and V is TRBV3-1; D is possibly TRBD1 or TRBD2 (5 bases each). The sequence was collected from a male donor with ankylosing spondylitis. Sequencing was performed on blood, either unsorted or a sorted T cell fraction (not recorded which). The CDR3 sequence: CASSQFWSGRSYEQYF. CDR3 DNA sequence: TGTGCCAGCAGCCAATTCTGGTCGGGACGGTCCTACGAGCAGTACTTC.